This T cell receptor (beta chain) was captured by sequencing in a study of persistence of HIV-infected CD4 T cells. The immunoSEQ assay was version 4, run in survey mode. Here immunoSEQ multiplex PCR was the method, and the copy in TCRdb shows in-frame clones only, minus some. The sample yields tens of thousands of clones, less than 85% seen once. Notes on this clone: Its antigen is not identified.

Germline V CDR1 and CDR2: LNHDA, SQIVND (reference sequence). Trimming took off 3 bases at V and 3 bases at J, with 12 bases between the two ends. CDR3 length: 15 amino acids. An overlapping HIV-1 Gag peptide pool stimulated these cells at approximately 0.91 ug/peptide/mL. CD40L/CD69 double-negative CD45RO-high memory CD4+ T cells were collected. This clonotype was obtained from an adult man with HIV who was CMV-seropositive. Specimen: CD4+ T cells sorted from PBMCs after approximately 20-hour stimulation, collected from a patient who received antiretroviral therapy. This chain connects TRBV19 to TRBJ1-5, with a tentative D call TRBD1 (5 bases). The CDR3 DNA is TGTGCCAGTAGTATCGGTAGGGGACCCAATCAGCCCCAGCATTTT. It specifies CASSIGRGPNQPQHF. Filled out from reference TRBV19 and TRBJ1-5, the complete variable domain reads DGGITQSPKYLFRKEGQNVTLSCEQNLNHDAMYWYRQDPGQGLRLIYYSQIVNDFQKGDIAEGYSVSREKKESFPLTVTSAQKNPTAFYLCASSIGRGPNQPQHFGDGTRLSIL.